This T cell receptor beta chain was profiled in a study of beta chain features in type 1 diabetes. About the research overall: Age, gender, cell numbers and subset yield matched between patients and controls.

The germline gives CDR1 MNHNY, CDR2 SVGAGI (reference sequence). The CDR3 runs 14 residues. With 5 bases removed from V and 1 base from J, the gap between germline ends came to 9 bases. The study reverse transcribed the entire isolated RNA, so it sequenced expressed TCRB transcripts. TCRdb's copy holds only in-frame clones and misses some; the assay was immunoSEQ multiplex PCR. The sample yields around 250,000 clones, approximately 13% seen once. As for this clone: Its antigen is as yet unknown.

Study results and limitations: TCRB CDR3 length was moderately but significantly reduced in all four CD4+ subsets of Type 1 diabetes patients.

Sequencing used naive CD4+ T cells from blood. The V and J genes are TRBV6-6 and TRBJ2-1, with unresolved D. The receptor's source is a man aged 30-40 years with type 1 diabetes. Here the CDR3 DNA reads TGTGCCAGCAGTGGTGCTAGTTCCTACAATGAGCAGTTCTTC. It is translated as CASSGASSYNEQFF.